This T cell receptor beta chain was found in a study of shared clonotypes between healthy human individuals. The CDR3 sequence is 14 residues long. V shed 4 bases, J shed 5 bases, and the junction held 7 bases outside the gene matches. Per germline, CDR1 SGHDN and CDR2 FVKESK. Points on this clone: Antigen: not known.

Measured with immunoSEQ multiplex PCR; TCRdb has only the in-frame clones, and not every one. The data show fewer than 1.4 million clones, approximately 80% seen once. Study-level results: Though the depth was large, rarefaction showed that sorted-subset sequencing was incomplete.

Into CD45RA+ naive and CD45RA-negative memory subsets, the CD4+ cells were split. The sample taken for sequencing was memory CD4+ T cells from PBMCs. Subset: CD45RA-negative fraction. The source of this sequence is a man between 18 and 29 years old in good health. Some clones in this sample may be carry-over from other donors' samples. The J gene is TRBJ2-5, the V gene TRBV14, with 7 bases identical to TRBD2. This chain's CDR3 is CASSRDYGIETQYF. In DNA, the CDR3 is TGTGCCAGCAGCCGGGACTATGGCATCGAGACCCAGTACTTC. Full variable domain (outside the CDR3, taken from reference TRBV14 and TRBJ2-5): EAGVTQFPSHSVIEKGQTVTLRCDPISGHDNLYWYRRVMGKEIKFLLHFVKESKQDESGMPNNRFLAERTGGTYSTLKVQPAELEDSGVYFCASSRDYGIETQYFGPGTRLLVL.